This T cell receptor beta chain derives from a study of T cells and copy number aberrations in small-cell lung cancer. Profiling relied on immunoSEQ multiplex PCR, and the TCRdb table lists in-frame clones only, not all of them. The table records fewer than 10,000 clones, 60% to 80% of them present only once. Regarding this clone: The antigen remains undetermined.

Donors had limited-stage small-cell lung cancer, resected between the late 2000s and the early 2020s. All donors had upfront surgery without preoperative chemotherapy, radiotherapy or any immunotherapy. Study-wide findings and caveats: A small sample size limited this study; results need validation. Adjacent lung showed higher T-cell richness and clonality than tumors; density difference nonsignificant.

This TCR came from a man in his sixties with small cell lung cancer. Sample: normal tissue next to the tumor.

The CDR3 nucleotides read TGTGCCAGCTCTCCTTCGGGACATGCGAGCTCCTACGAGCAGTACTTC. Translating it yields CASSPSGHASSYEQYF. The chain couples TRBV18 to TRBJ2-7; TRBD1 might be the D (6 bases). With 6 bases removed from V and 0 bases from J, the gap between germline ends came to 18 bases. The CDR3 consists of 16 residues. Germline V lookup: CDR1 KGHSH, CDR2 LQKENI. Combining the CDR3 with reference TRBV18 and TRBJ2-7 gives the whole variable domain NAGVMQNPRHLVRRRGQEARLRCSPMKGHSHVYWYRQLPEEGLKFMVYLQKENIIDESGMPKERFSAEFPKEGPSILRIQQVVRGDSAAYFCASSPSGHASSYEQYFGPGTRLTVT.